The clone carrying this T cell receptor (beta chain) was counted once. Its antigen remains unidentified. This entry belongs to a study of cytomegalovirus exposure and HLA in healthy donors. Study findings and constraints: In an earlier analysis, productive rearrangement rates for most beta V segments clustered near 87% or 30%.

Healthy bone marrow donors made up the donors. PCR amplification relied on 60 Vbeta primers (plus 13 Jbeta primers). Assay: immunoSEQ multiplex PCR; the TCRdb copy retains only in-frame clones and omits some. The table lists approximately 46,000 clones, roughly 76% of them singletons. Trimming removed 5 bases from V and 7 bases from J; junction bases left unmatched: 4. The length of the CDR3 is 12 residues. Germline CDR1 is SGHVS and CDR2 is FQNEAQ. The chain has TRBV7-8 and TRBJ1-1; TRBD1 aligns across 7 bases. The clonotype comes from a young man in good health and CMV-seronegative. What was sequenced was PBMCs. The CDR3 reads CASSMTGIEAFF. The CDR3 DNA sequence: TGTGCCAGCAGCATGACAGGGATTGAAGCTTTCTTT.